This record covers a single T cell receptor beta chain. Its specific antigen is unknown. The CDR3 extends 3 residues past the end of the read, so its final part is completed from the germline J gene. This sample was taken from a study of T cells in women clearing cervical HPV infection (dated by TCRdb to between 2017 and 2018). Context from the whole study: Cases were some 26 women with histologically confirmed HPV16-related CIN3 or worse, including 2 invasive cancers. The controls were 25 or so women whose single incident HPV16 infection cleared within 12 months with no development of precancer or cancer. Case blood was taken at the visit when the lesion was first identified, whereas control blood was taken when infection was no longer detected. Among cases, blood sampling came a median of almost 150 days after lesion detection, with an interquartile range of about 80 to 210 days. Since only a few of the women had HLA typing available, the possibility that HLA type was acting as a confounder could not be ruled out. An exploratory proof-of-principle case-control study, nested within the Guanacaste HPV Natural History Study in Costa Rica, was conducted to compare TCR repertoires across cervical HPV16 outcomes. Cases and controls were matched on age within five years and on year of sample collection. Cases had a median age of roughly 30 years compared with roughly 37 for controls, and baseline characteristics showed no significant differences between the groups. In the parent cohort, about 10,000 women aged 18 or older were enrolled in Guanacaste, Costa Rica, during about 1992 to 1994 and then followed for around seven years. Quality controls consisted of five blinded duplicates per group, for a total of some 60 samples made up of about 50 participants and ten or so replicates.

V lost 3 bases and J lost 4 bases; the stretch between them is 15 bases long. The CDR3 holds 14 amino acids from the cysteine to the phenylalanine. Part of the CDR3 DNA is given, 33 bases translated from base 1. CDR1 and CDR2 are read off the germline V gene (reference sequence) as DFQATT and SNEGSKA. Results the study describes overall, beyond this receptor: The cross-sectional design could not show whether the associations came before the infection or were a result of it, and neither effector/memory subsets nor HPV-specific T cells were isolated. Significantly higher TCR repertoire richness was observed in CIN3+ cases than in controls across sequencing depths, whereas no difference in evenness was found. Because the number of T cells in each sample was unknown, differences in richness could reflect differing T-cell content rather than repertoire biology. TRBV6-7 relative abundance was lower in cases than in controls (roughly 0.12% versus 0.15%; Bonferroni P = 0.0008). Random forest classifiers that combined richness and V gene abundances separated cases from controls with an estimated AUC of 0.83.

Every participant had a single incident cervical HPV16 infection, and prevalent HPV16 infections were excluded. Cervical HPV DNA was detected by MY09/MY11 PCR and genotyped by dot-blot hybridization. Around 16 mL of heparinized blood was centrifuged, after which the buffy coat was aliquoted, frozen at -30 degrees C, and then stored at -80 degrees C. Genomic DNA was extracted from buffy coat specimens using QIAGEN kits. Using the immunoSEQ assay, multiplex PCR amplified TCR beta CDR3 regions from an average of approximately 1,200 ng of genomic DNA per sample. To correct primer bias, the assay used a complete synthetic TCR repertoire to set an amplification baseline. Amplicons were sequenced on the Illumina platform. The study's processing was this. Sequences were error-corrected by clustering with frequency ratios and a modified nearest-neighbor algorithm and were then analyzed in the immunoSEQ Analyzer with IMGT gene definitions. TCR richness and evenness were averaged over 20 rarefaction repeats at each rarefaction depth, excluding samples with fewer sequences than the depth. Wilcoxon rank sum tests with FDR correction were used to compare V, D and J gene relative abundances between the groups. In the blinded duplicates, the intraclass correlation was about 96% for TCR richness and averaged about 79% across around 66 gene segments. TCRdb holds this immuneACCESS table with in-frame rearrangements only. Some clones are missing; in checked studies, unresolved V genes explain under half, and the rest has no known cause. Clonal size and the V and J genes are those of that table, whereas D and trimming came from the DNA. The table for this sample shows 20,000 to 25,000 clones. In total, the top ten clones hold 5% to 7% of the sample.

The sequenced sample consisted of blood buffy coat. This chain is built from TRBV20-1 and TRBJ1-1; the D gene assignment is ambiguous. This clonotype originated in a woman aged 18 to 69 with a cervical HPV16 infection that either progressed to CIN3+ or cleared (not recorded which). The covered CDR3 bases are TGCAGTGCTAGGCCCTTCATGCGGGGCACTGAA. Translation gives CSARPFMRGTE. The entire CDR3 reads CSARPFMRGTEAFF.